The present TCR beta chain was sequenced within a study of PD-1 blockade in classical Hodgkin lymphoma. Overall study findings and caveats: CD4+ but not CD8+ TCR diversity rose significantly by C4D1. Newly diagnosed patients were said to have less baseline TCR diversity than healthy donors did. Newly diagnosed and completely responding patients shared comparable baseline diversity. Why the repertoires differ is still unclear, perhaps disease activity or prior therapy.

In germline, CDR1 is SGHVS, CDR2 FQNEAQ. The CDR3 loop spans 13 amino acids. V dropped 5 bases and J dropped 7 bases, with 12 bases sitting between them. This clone appeared a single time. No antigen is known for it. Using immunoSEQ multiplex PCR, the repertoire was profiled, and TCRdb retains in-frame clones only, with some absent. The sample gives some 22,000 clones, 70% to 85% of which show up once; about a fifth is in the top ten. Patients all relapsed after autologous stem cell transplantation, and there was variation in brentuximab vedotin exposure. This clonotype originated in a human donor with classical Hodgkin lymphoma. This chain uses TRBV7-8 with TRBJ1-5; D remains ambiguous. The input for sequencing was peripheral blood mononuclear cells (PBMCs), taken at baseline. The CDR3 DNA reads as TGTGCCAGCAGCCGCTGGGTTGGACAGCCCCAGCATTTT. It translates to CASSRWVGQPQHF.